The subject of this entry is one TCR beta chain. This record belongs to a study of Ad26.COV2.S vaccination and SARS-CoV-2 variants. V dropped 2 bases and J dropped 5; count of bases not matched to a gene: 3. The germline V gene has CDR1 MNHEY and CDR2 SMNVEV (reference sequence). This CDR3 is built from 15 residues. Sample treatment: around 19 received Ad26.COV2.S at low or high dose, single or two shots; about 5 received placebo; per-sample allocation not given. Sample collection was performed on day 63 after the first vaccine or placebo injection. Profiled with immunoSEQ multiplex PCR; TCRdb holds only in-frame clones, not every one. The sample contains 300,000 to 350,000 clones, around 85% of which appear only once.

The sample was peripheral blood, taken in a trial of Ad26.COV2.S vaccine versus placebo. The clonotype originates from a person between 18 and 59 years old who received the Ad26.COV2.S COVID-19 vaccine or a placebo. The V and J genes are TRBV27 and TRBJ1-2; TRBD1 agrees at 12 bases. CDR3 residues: CASSLLGQGAYGYTF. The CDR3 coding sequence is TGTGCCAGCAGTTTACTGGGACAGGGGGCGTATGGCTACACCTTC.